Each of the 26 T cell receptor beta chains below was sequenced from the same sample in a study of cytomegalovirus exposure and HLA in healthy donors. The PCR contained 60 Vbeta and 13 Jbeta primers. The repertoire was sequenced with immunoSEQ multiplex PCR; TCRdb's copy has only in-frame clones and lacks some. The sample contains about 150,000 clones, approximately 79% of which appear only once. Sequencing used PBMCs. The receptors stem from a male donor in good health and CMV-seronegative.

This clone was observed a single time. V and J are TRBV7-2 and TRBJ2-7; a possible D gene is TRBD2 (5 bases). Looked up from germline, CDR1 is SGHTA and CDR2 is FQGNSA. This CDR3 spans 15 amino acids. The V end lost 4 bases, the J end lost 1 base, and 14 bases lay between the germline ends. CDR3 bases: TGTGCCAGCAGCTCTCATGGCGGGCAGTCCTACGAGCAGTACTTC. Residues: CASSSHGGQSYEQYF.

This chain joins TRBV30 and TRBJ2-1; 9 positions match TRBD2. V dropped 5 bases and J dropped 0; count of bases not matched to a gene: 17. The CDR3 spans 19 residues. The germline V gene has CDR1 GTSNPN and CDR2 SVGIG (reference sequence). CDR3 DNA: TGTGCCTGGCCTAGGGGGACTAGCCCGTTTCGGAGCTCCTACAATGAGCAGTTCTTC. Its translation: CAWPRGTSPFRSSYNEQFF.

The chain recombines TRBV5-8 with TRBJ1-6; 7 positions agree with TRBD1. The CDR3 runs to 14 residues. With V trimmed by 0 bases and J by 7 bases, 1 base remained unmatched. Germline CDR1 and CDR2: SGHTS and YDEGEE. For the CDR3, the DNA is TGTGCCAGCAGCTTGGAACAGGGGAATTCACCCCTCCACTTT. Its translation: CASSLEQGNSPLHF.

This clone was observed a single time. An end of the junction does not agree with germline; a read error may underlie this. The chain couples TRBV5-6 to TRBJ1-4; D gene uncertain. This CDR3 is 14 amino acids long. CDR1 and CDR2 (germline): SGHDT, YYEEEE. The CDR3 here is CASSLGSRNEKLFF. The CDR3 DNA reads as TGTGCCAGCAGTTTGGGTTCTAGAAATGAAAAACTGTTTTTT.

The CDR3 DNA follows: TGTGCCAGCAGTGCCGAGCTATCCTACGAGCAGTACTTC. This gives the protein CASSAELSYEQYF. V and J are TRBV6-5 and TRBJ2-7; D is unresolved. Trimming removed 5 bases from V and 1 base from J, with 9 bases in between. The CDR3 has 13 residues. The germline V gene has CDR1 MNHEY and CDR2 SVGAGI.

The chain recombines TRBV19 with TRBJ1-3, with 7 bases that match TRBD1. The V gene's germline CDR1 is LNHDA and CDR2 SQIVND (reference sequence). The CDR3 covers 14 residues. V was pared by 4 bases and J by 3 bases, with 3 bases of the junction left unmatched. The CDR3 bases are TGTGCCAGTAGTACAAACAGGGGTGGAAACACCATATATTTT. It is translated as CASSTNRGGNTIYF.

The sample holds a few counts of this clone. CDR3 DNA sequence: TGCAGCGTTGTAGCGGGGGGCACAGATACGCAGTATTTT. Its protein product is CSVVAGGTDTQYF. V and J are TRBV29-1 and TRBJ2-3, with TRBD2 matching 9 bases. CDR1 is SQVTM, CDR2 ANQGSEA, per germline. With 4 bases clipped from V and 1 base from J, the junction kept 0 bases outside the gene matches. The CDR3 extends over 13 amino acids.

This clone was picked up one time. The chain links TRBV19 to TRBJ1-2, with D perhaps matching TRBD1 (5 bases). The CDR3 is made up of 12 amino acids. Trimming pared 6 bases from V and 8 bases from J, leaving 13 bases between. Germline CDR1 and CDR2: LNHDA and SQIVND (reference sequence). CDR3 residues: CASSGGARGYTF. The DNA for the CDR3 is TGTGCCAGTAGCGGCGGGGCGAGGGGCTACACCTTC.

The rearrangement uses TRBV30 and TRBJ1-5; D perhaps matches TRBD1 (5 bases). The germline CDR1 and CDR2 sequences are GTSNPN and SVGIG (reference sequence). V dropped 6 bases and J dropped 9 bases, with 15 bases sitting between them. This CDR3 spans 12 amino acids. The CDR3 nucleotides are TGTGCCTGTAGCAGCGGGACTCCGCCCCAGCATTTT. This encodes CACSSGTPPQHF.

This chain links TRBV11-1 with TRBJ2-3; 7 bases are shared with TRBD2. Germline V gives CDR1 SGHAT, CDR2 FQDESV (reference sequence). The CDR3 spans 16 residues. With V trimmed by 4 bases and J by 0 bases, 7 bases remained unmatched. This CDR3 is CASSWGGNPSTDTQYF. In DNA, the CDR3 is TGTGCCAGCAGCTGGGGGGGTAATCCTAGCACAGATACGCAGTATTTT.

The chain is built from TRBV27 and TRBJ2-7; TRBD1 is a possible D gene (6 bases). The V gene's germline CDR1 is MNHEY and CDR2 SMNVEV (reference sequence). Trimming removed 6 bases at V and 3 bases at J, with 15 bases between. The CDR3 sequence is 14 residues long. In nucleotides, the CDR3 is TGTGCCAGCAGCAGAGGGGGAACAATCTACGAGCAGTACTTC. Its protein product is CASSRGGTIYEQYF.

The V call is TRBV5-4, the J call TRBJ2-2; unclear D gene. This CDR3 region has 14 residues. V lost 2 bases and J 0 bases, leaving 5 bases between the germline ends. Looked up from germline, CDR1 is SGHNT and CDR2 is YYREEE (reference sequence). As DNA, the CDR3 is TGTGCCAGCAGCTTCGAGGCGAACACCGGGGAGCTGTTTTTT. It specifies CASSFEANTGELFF.

The gene calls are TRBV6-1 and TRBJ2-7; possible D gene TRBD2, 6 bases. The CDR3 contains 15 residues. Germline V gene lookup returns CDR1 MNHNS and CDR2 SASEGT. V gave up 0 bases and J gave up 3 bases, with 12 bases separating them. In nucleotides, the CDR3 is TGTGCCAGCAGTGAAGCCCTGGGACTGGTCTACGAGCAGTACTTC. Residues: CASSEALGLVYEQYF.

The table lists this clone with a few counts. This chain connects TRBV27 to TRBJ2-7; 8 bases align to TRBD2. The CDR3 is 19 amino acids. The germline gives CDR1 MNHEY, CDR2 SMNVEV (reference sequence). J lost 0 bases, V lost 0 bases, and 13 bases had no gene match. The CDR3 DNA sequence: TGTGCCAGCAGTTTATCCGACCCAATCAGCGGGGGCCCCTCCTACGAGCAGTACTTC. This codes for CASSLSDPISGGPSYEQYF.

The chain recombines TRBV9 with TRBJ1-1; maybe TRBD1 (6 bases). Per germline, CDR1 SGDLS and CDR2 YYNGEE. V was pared by 4 bases and J by 5 bases, with 21 bases between. The CDR3 runs to 16 residues. The CDR3 sequence: CASSPTLQGSWTEAFF. Written as DNA, the CDR3 is TGTGCCAGCAGCCCCACCTTACAGGGAAGTTGGACTGAAGCTTTCTTT.

This rearrangement joins TRBV6-5 to TRBJ2-2; D ambiguous. CDR3 length equals 12 residues. Trimming cost V 6 bases and J 3 bases, with 5 bases left between them. CDR1 is MNHEY and CDR2 is SVGAGI in the germline V gene. CDR3 loop: CASRSDTGELFF. In DNA form, the CDR3 reads TGTGCCAGCAGATCGGACACCGGGGAGCTGTTTTTT.

This clone has just a few counts. The chain is built from TRBV4-1 and TRBJ1-1; weak D call: TRBD1 (5 bases). The CDR3 covers 13 residues. The V gene's germline CDR1 is MGHRA and CDR2 YSYEKL. Trimming stripped 3 bases from V and 1 base from J, with 6 bases between. The CDR3 DNA follows: TGCGCCAGCAGCCAGACAGCGAACACTGAAGCTTTCTTT. Its translation: CASSQTANTEAFF.

This chain joins TRBV9 and TRBJ2-5; D call uncertain. The CDR3 is 15 amino acids. Germline CDR1 and CDR2: SGDLS and YYNGEE. V gave up 4 bases and J gave up 5 bases, with 18 bases separating them. The chain's CDR3 is CASSSHERSPETQYF. The CDR3 DNA sequence: TGTGCCAGCAGCAGTCACGAAAGGAGCCCGGAGACCCAGTACTTC.

On this clone itself: An end of the junction does not agree with germline; a read error may underlie this. This rearrangement joins TRBV7-9 to TRBJ2-1, with 10 bases lining up with TRBD2. Germline lookup yields CDR1 SEHNR and CDR2 FQNEAQ (reference sequence). The CDR3 sequence is 16 residues long. The CDR3 DNA reads as TGTTCCAGCAGCTTAGTTCTAGCGGGAGCGACTGCTGAGCAGTTCTTC. It encodes CSSSLVLAGATAEQFF. The full variable domain, rest sourced from reference TRBV7-9 and TRBJ2-1, is DTGVSQNPRHKITKRGQNVTFRCDPISEHNRLYWYRQTLGQGPEFLTYFQNEAQLEKSRLLSDRFSAERPKGSFSTLEIQRTEQGDSAMYLCSSSLVLAGATAEQFFGPGTRLTVL.

This clone was seen a few times. V and J are TRBV5-4 and TRBJ1-1; D gene ambiguous. The CDR3 is 16 amino acids. V was cut by 4 bases and J by 1 base, with 17 bases left in between. Germline CDR1 and CDR2: SGHNT and YYREEE (reference sequence). The CDR3: CASSPSPGLGNTEAFF. The CDR3 nucleotides read TGTGCCAGCAGCCCCTCTCCGGGGTTAGGGAACACTGAAGCTTTCTTT.

The CDR3 region has the DNA TGTGCCAGCAGCTTAGACGGGGACAGGGGAGATACGCAGTATTTT. Its protein is CASSLDGDRGDTQYF. The chain joins TRBV11-3 to TRBJ2-3, with TRBD1 matching 10 bases. This CDR3 has 15 residues. V trimming: 0 bases; J trimming: 5 bases; junction bases outside the gene matches: 2. Looked up from germline, CDR1 is SGHNT and CDR2 is YENEEA. The variable domain in full, completed from reference TRBV11-3 and TRBJ2-3, reads EAGVVQSPRYKIIEKKQPVAFWCNPISGHNTLYWYLQNLGQGPELLIRYENEEAVDDSQLPKDRFSAERLKGVDSTLKIQPAELGDSAVYLCASSLDGDRGDTQYFGPGTRLTVL.

This chain's CDR3 is CASGRDTEAFF. CDR3 coding DNA: TGTGCCTCAGGGAGGGACACTGAAGCTTTCTTT. This chain uses TRBV30 with TRBJ1-1; D is possibly TRBD1 (5 bases). Trimming removed 7 bases from V and 3 bases from J, with 9 bases in between. CDR1 and CDR2 (germline): GTSNPN, SVGIG (reference sequence). The CDR3 sequence is 11 residues long.

In regard to this clone: The junction shows a germline mismatch at one end, possibly a read error. The gene calls are TRBV7-9 and TRBJ2-3, with TRBD1 matching 8 bases. The CDR3 covers 13 residues. Germline values: CDR1 SEHNR, CDR2 FQNEAQ (reference sequence). The CDR3 sequence: CSSSLGQGYTQYF. DNA of the CDR3: TGTTCCAGCAGCTTAGGACAGGGTTATACGCAGTATTTT.

The J gene is TRBJ2-2, the V gene TRBV28, with D perhaps matching TRBD2 (7 bases). The CDR3 runs to 16 residues. Germline assignment: CDR1 MDHEN and CDR2 SYDVKM. V was cut by 3 bases and J by 7 bases, with 18 bases left in between. The CDR3 loop reads CASSFPRGGAGGELFF. CDR3 coding DNA: TGTGCCAGCAGTTTCCCCCGAGGGGGGGCGGGCGGGGAGCTGTTTTTT.

The rearrangement links TRBV11-3 to TRBJ2-1; 10 nucleotides match TRBD1. Germline V gives CDR1 SGHNT, CDR2 YENEEA. With 1 base clipped from V and 15 bases from J, the junction kept 6 bases outside the gene matches. This CDR3 is built from 13 residues. The CDR3 region has the DNA TGTGCCAGCAGCTTAGCCCGGGGGACAGGGGTGTTCTTC. Translating gives CASSLARGTGVFF.

The rearrangement uses TRBV19 and TRBJ1-5; 8 bases line up with TRBD1. The CDR3 covers 16 residues. V lost 9 bases to trimming and J lost 7 bases; unmatched junction nucleotides: 17. CDR1 and CDR2 from the germline V gene are LNHDA and SQIVND (reference sequence). Here the CDR3 DNA reads TGTGCCAGCTCCAGCGGACAGGGAAAGGGCTGGCAGCCCCAGCATTTT. Its translation is CASSSGQGKGWQPQHF.